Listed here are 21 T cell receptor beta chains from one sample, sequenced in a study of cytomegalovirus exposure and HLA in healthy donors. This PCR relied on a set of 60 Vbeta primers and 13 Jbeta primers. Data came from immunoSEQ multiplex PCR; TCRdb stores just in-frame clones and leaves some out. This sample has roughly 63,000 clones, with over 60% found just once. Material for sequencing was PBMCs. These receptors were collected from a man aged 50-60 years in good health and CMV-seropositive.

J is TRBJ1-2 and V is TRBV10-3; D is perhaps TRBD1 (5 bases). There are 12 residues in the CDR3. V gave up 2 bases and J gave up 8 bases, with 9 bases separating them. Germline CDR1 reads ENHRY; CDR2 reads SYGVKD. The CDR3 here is CAISEGARGYTF. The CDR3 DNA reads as TGTGCCATCAGTGAGGGGGCGCGGGGCTACACCTTC.

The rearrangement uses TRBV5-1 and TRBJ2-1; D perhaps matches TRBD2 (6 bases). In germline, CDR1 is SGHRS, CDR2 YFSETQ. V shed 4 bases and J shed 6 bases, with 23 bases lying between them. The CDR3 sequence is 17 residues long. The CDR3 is CASSPGSGRVGGNEQFF. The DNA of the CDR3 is TGCGCCAGCAGCCCGGGGAGCGGCAGGGTCGGGGGCAATGAGCAGTTCTTC.

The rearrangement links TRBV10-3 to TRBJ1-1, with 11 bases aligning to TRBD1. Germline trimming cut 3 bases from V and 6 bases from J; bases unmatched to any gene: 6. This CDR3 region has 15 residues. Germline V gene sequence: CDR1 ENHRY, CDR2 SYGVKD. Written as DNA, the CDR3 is TGTGCCATCAGTGACCCAGGACAGGGGGCCGCTGAAGCTTTCTTT. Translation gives CAISDPGQGAAEAFF.

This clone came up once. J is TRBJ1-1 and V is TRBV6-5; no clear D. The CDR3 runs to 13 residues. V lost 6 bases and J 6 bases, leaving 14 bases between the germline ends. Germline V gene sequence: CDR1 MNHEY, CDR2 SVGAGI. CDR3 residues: CASSPGPRAEAFF. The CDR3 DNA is TGTGCCAGCAGCCCCGGCCCGAGGGCTGAAGCTTTCTTT.

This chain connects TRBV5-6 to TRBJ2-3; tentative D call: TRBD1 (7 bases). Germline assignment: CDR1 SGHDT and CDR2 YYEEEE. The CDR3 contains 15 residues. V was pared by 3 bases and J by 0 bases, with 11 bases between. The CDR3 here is CASSYRGLSTDTQYF. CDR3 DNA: TGTGCCAGCAGCTACAGGGGACTTAGCACAGATACGCAGTATTTT.

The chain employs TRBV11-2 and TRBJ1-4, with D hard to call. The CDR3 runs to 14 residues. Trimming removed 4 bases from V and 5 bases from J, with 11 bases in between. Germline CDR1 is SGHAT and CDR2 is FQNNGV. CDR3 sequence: CASSSDNGNEKLFF. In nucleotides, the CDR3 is TGTGCCAGCAGCTCCGATAACGGGAATGAAAAACTGTTTTTT. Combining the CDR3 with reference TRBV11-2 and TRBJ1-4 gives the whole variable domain EAGVAQSPRYKIIEKRQSVAFWCNPISGHATLYWYQQILGQGPKLLIQFQNNGVVDDSQLPKDRFSAERLKGVDSTLKIQPAKLEDSAVYLCASSSDNGNEKLFFGSGTQLSVL.

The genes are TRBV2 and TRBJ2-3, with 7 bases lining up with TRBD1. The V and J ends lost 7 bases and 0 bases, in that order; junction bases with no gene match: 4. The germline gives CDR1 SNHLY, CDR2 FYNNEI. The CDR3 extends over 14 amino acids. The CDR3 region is CASTLDRSTDTQYF. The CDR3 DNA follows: TGTGCCAGCACCTTGGACAGGAGCACAGATACGCAGTATTTT.

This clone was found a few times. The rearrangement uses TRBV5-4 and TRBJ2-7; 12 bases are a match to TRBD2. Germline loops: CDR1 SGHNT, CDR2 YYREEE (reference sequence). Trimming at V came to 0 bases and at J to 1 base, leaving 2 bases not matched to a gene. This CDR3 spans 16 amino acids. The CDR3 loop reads CASSLALAGGSYEQYF. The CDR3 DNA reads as TGTGCCAGCAGCTTGGCCCTAGCGGGAGGGTCCTACGAGCAGTACTTC.

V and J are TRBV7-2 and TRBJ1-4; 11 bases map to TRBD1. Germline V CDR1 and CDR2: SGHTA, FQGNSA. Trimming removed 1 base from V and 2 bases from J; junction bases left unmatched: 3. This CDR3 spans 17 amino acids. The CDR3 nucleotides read TGTGCCAGCAGCTTAGTCGGGACAGGGGGTACTAATGAAAAACTGTTTTTT. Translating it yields CASSLVGTGGTNEKLFF.

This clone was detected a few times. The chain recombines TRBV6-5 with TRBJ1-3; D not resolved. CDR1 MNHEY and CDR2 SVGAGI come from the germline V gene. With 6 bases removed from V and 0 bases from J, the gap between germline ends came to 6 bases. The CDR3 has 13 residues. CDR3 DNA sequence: TGTGCCAGCAGACCCGGCTCTGGAAACACCATATATTTT. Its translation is CASRPGSGNTIYF.

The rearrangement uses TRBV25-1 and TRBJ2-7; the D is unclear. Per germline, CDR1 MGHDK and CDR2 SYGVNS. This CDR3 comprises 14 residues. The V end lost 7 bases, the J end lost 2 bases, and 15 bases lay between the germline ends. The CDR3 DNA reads TGTGCCAGCACCCCCCCCGTGAGCCCCTACGAGCAGTACTTC. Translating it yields CASTPPVSPYEQYF.

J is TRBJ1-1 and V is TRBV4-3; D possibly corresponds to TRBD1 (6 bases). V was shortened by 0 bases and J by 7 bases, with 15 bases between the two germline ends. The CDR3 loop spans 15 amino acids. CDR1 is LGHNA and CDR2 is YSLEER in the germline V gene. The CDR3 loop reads CASSQDPTDSREAFF. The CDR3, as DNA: TGCGCCAGCAGCCAAGATCCGACGGACAGCCGTGAAGCTTTCTTT.

In DNA, the CDR3 is TGTGCCAGCAGGGAACAGGGTCAGCACACCGGGGAGCTGTTTTTT. Protein sequence: CASREQGQHTGELFF. The chain uses TRBV28 and TRBJ2-2, with a tentative D call TRBD1 (6 bases). The germline V gene has CDR1 MDHEN and CDR2 SYDVKM. Trimming stripped 6 bases from V and 3 bases from J, with 14 bases between. There are 15 residues in the CDR3.

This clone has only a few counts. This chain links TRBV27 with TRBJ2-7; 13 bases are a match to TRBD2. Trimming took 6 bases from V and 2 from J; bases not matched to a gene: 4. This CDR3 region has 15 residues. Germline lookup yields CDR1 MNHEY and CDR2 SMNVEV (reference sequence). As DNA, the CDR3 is TGTGCCAGCAGGCCCGGGACTAGCGGGACCTACGAGCAGTACTTC. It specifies CASRPGTSGTYEQYF.

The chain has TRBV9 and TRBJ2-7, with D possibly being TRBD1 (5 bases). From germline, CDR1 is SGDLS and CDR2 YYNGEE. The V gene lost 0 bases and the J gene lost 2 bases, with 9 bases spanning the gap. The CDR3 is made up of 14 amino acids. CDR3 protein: CASSVDQGPYEQYF. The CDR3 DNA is TGTGCCAGCAGCGTAGATCAGGGCCCCTACGAGCAGTACTTC. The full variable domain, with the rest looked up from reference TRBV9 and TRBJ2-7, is DSGVTQTPKHLITATGQRVTLRCSPRSGDLSVYWYQQSLDQGLQFLIQYYNGEERAKGNILERFSAQQFPDLHSELNLSSLELGDSALYFCASSVDQGPYEQYFGPGTRLTVT.

CDR3 loop: CSVELRGTDTQYF. DNA for the CDR3: TGCAGCGTTGAACTGCGGGGCACAGATACGCAGTATTTT. The gene calls are TRBV29-1 and TRBJ2-3, with D possibly being TRBD2 (5 bases). CDR1 SQVTM and CDR2 ANQGSEA come from the germline V gene. This CDR3 is built from 13 residues. Between the trimmed V and J ends, which lost 2 bases and 1 base, there was a span of 7 bases.

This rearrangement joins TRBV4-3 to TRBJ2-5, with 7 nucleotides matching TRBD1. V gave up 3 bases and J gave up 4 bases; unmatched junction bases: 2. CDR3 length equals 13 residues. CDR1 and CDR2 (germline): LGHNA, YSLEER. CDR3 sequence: CASSQGQLETQYF. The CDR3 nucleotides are TGCGCCAGCAGCCAGGGACAGTTAGAGACCCAGTACTTC.

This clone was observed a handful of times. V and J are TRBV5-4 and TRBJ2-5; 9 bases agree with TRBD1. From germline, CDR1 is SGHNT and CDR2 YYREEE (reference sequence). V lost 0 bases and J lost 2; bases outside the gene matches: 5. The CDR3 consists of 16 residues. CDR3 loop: CASSLAGTGLQETQYF. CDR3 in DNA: TGTGCCAGCAGCTTGGCGGGGACAGGGTTACAAGAGACCCAGTACTTC.

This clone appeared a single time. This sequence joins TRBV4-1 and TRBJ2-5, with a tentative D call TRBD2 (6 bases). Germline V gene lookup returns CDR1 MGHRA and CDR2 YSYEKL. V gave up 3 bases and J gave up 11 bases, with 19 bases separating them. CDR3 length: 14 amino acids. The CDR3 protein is CASSHVKGDSMQYF. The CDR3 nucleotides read TGCGCCAGCAGCCATGTCAAAGGGGACTCGATGCAGTACTTC.

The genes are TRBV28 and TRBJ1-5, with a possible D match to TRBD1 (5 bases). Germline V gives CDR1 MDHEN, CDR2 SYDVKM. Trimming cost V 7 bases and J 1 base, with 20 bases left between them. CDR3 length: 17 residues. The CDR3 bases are TGTGCCAGCAAAAGAGCGGGGTGGGGGTGGAGCAATCAGCCCCAGCATTTT. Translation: CASKRAGWGWSNQPQHF.

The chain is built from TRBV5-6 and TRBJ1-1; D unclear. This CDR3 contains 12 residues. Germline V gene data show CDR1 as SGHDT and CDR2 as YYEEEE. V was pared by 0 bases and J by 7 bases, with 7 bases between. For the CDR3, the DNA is TGTGCCAGCAGCTTGGTTGGCGGTGAAGCTTTCTTT. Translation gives CASSLVGGEAFF.